This TCR beta chain appears in the sequencing data of a study of quantifying T cell responses using KT2 cells. At the level of the study: cDNA was made from DNase-treated RNA using alpha and beta constant primers. A predetermined fluorescence threshold ended the second PCR, run as a qPCR.

CDR1 and CDR2 from the germline V gene are LGHNA and YSLEER. The J segment lost 8 bases and the V segment lost 0 bases, leaving 19 bases of the junction unmatched. This CDR3 is built from 20 residues. This clonotype occurred many times. Unfractionated PBMC were spiked with known numbers of KT2 clone cells. A range of KT2-to-PBMC ratios was made using fixed PBMC numbers. An oligo carrying a UMI was ligated to the cDNA 3' end. An equimolar mix of RC1.1 and RC1.2 primed the beta chain across TRBC1 and TRBC2. TCR alpha and beta chains were handled separately starting at the second PCR. TCRdb re-derived calls from the UMI-ligation and nested PCR reads in MiXCR, one entry per CDR3 protein. The table lists about 30,000 distinct CDR3 sequences, approximately 7% of them singletons.

J is TRBJ1-4 and V is TRBV4-3; 9 nucleotides match TRBD1. The sequenced sample consisted of PBMCs spiked with cells of the T cell clone KT2. The TCR was taken from a human donor. The CDR3, as DNA: TGCGCCAGCAGCCAAGAACTTTCTTTTCGGACAGGGGAGGGGGGGGAAAAACTGTTTTTT. It is translated as CASSQELSFRTGEGGEKLFF.